The 24 T cell receptor beta chains listed next were all sequenced from one sample in a study of cytomegalovirus exposure and HLA in healthy donors. This PCR relied on a set of 60 Vbeta primers and 13 Jbeta primers. Profiled with immunoSEQ multiplex PCR; TCRdb holds only in-frame clones, not every one. The sample lists approximately 110,000 clones, 55% to 75% occurring once. Sequencing was carried out using PBMCs. The receptors were sampled from a man aged 30 to 45 in good health and CMV-seropositive.

The rearrangement joins TRBV6-5 to TRBJ2-7; 9 positions agree with TRBD1. The CDR3 totals 14 residues. Germline CDR1 reads MNHEY; CDR2 reads SVGAGI. V gave up 6 bases and J gave up 3 bases; unmatched junction bases: 6. CDR3 in DNA: TGTGCCAGCAGCCAATCGGGACAGGGCTACGAGCAGTACTTC. It codes for CASSQSGQGYEQYF.

This chain links TRBV5-1 with TRBJ1-5; D unresolved. Germline V CDR1 and CDR2: SGHRS, YFSETQ. This CDR3 has 14 residues. Trimming pared 0 bases from V and 5 bases from J, leaving 9 bases between. The CDR3 sequence is CASSLGLNDQPQHF. CDR3 DNA: TGCGCCAGCAGCTTGGGACTCAACGATCAGCCCCAGCATTTT.

V and J are TRBV9 and TRBJ1-2; tentatively, D is TRBD1 (6 bases). Trimming removed 0 bases from V and 8 bases from J, with 20 bases in between. From germline, CDR1 is SGDLS and CDR2 YYNGEE. This CDR3 is 16 amino acids long. In DNA form, the CDR3 reads TGTGCCAGCAGCGTAGAAGCGACGGGGGGCGCGTGGGGCTACACCTTC. Translated, it gives CASSVEATGGAWGYTF.

V usage is TRBV28 and J usage is TRBJ1-5, with D possibly TRBD1 on 6 matching bases. The CDR3 loop spans 15 amino acids. The germline gives CDR1 MDHEN, CDR2 SYDVKM. Trimming removed 6 bases from V and 2 bases from J, with 14 bases in between. The CDR3 nucleotides read TGTGCCAGCAGCGAACAGGGTGTTGGCAATCAGCCCCAGCATTTT. It is translated as CASSEQGVGNQPQHF.

The chain combines TRBV18 with TRBJ1-5; 7 bases are a match to TRBD1. J was trimmed by 0 bases and V by 6 bases; bases with no gene match: 8. Germline CDR1 is KGHSH and CDR2 is LQKENI. This CDR3 region has 16 residues. The CDR3 region is CASSVLDRNSNQPQHF. Here the CDR3 DNA reads TGTGCCAGCTCTGTACTGGACAGGAATAGCAATCAGCCCCAGCATTTT.

V gene TRBV4-1 combines with J gene TRBJ2-1; the match to TRBD2 covers 11 bases. Losses at the gene ends were 3 bases for V and 12 bases for J; bases not matched to a gene: 10. Looked up from germline, CDR1 is MGHRA and CDR2 is YSYEKL. This CDR3 is built from 15 residues. The CDR3 is CASSQDSLLAGGQFF. DNA of the CDR3: TGCGCCAGCAGCCAGGATTCCCTTCTAGCGGGGGGGCAGTTCTTC.

The rearrangement uses TRBV19 and TRBJ1-1, with TRBD1 as a possible D gene (5 bases). CDR3 length equals 14 residues. Germline V CDR1 and CDR2: LNHDA, SQIVND (reference sequence). V gave up 3 bases and J gave up 4 bases, with 12 bases separating them. The chain's CDR3 is CASSISGRATEAFF. CDR3 DNA sequence: TGTGCCAGTAGTATTTCCGGCAGGGCCACTGAAGCTTTCTTT.

This clone was observed a handful of times. The rearrangement joins TRBV7-9 to TRBJ2-2; perhaps TRBD2 as D (5 bases). The CDR3 covers 16 residues. Trimming took 3 bases from V and 4 from J, leaving 15 bases between them. Germline V gene sequence: CDR1 SEHNR, CDR2 FQNEAQ (reference sequence). The CDR3 nucleotides read TGTGCCAGCAGCTTCAAGGATGCTGGGAGCACCGGGGAGCTGTTTTTT. Translating it yields CASSFKDAGSTGELFF. Combining the CDR3 with reference TRBV7-9 and TRBJ2-2 gives the whole variable domain DTGVSQNPRHKITKRGQNVTFRCDPISEHNRLYWYRQTLGQGPEFLTYFQNEAQLEKSRLLSDRFSAERPKGSFSTLEIQRTEQGDSAMYLCASSFKDAGSTGELFFGEGSRLTVL.

The V gene is TRBV7-3, the J gene TRBJ2-3, with TRBD2 matching 8 bases. CDR3 length: 13 residues. The germline gives CDR1 SGHTA, CDR2 FQGTGA. Trimming took 5 bases from V and 7 from J; bases not matched to a gene: 5. The CDR3 region has the DNA TGTGCCAGCAGCACCGGGGGGGAAAATACGCAGTATTTT. This translates into CASSTGGENTQYF.

The genes are TRBV6-5 and TRBJ2-3, with TRBD2 identical over 7 bases. V shed 2 bases, J shed 3 bases, and the junction held 2 bases outside the gene matches. The CDR3 runs to 14 residues. CDR1 and CDR2 (germline): MNHEY, SVGAGI. Here the CDR3 DNA reads TGTGCCAGCAGTTACGGGGGGGAGACAGATACGCAGTATTTT. This translates into CASSYGGETDTQYF.

J is TRBJ1-1 and V is TRBV6-5, with TRBD1 as a possible D gene (6 bases). The CDR3 has 15 residues. The V gene's germline CDR1 is MNHEY and CDR2 SVGAGI. The V gene lost 4 bases and the J gene lost 1 base, with 13 bases spanning the gap. The CDR3 is CASSSAGTPNTEAFF. The CDR3 DNA follows: TGTGCCAGCAGTTCCGCCGGGACACCGAACACTGAAGCTTTCTTT.

The rearrangement joins TRBV19 to TRBJ1-5; no clear D gene. The CDR3 is made up of 13 amino acids. V lost 8 bases and J 4 bases, leaving 12 bases between the germline ends. The germline gives CDR1 LNHDA, CDR2 SQIVND (reference sequence). This CDR3 reads CASAEALNQPQHF. CDR3 sequence (DNA): TGTGCCAGTGCCGAGGCCTTGAATCAGCCCCAGCATTTT.

This clone was detected only a few times. The chain combines TRBV29-1 with TRBJ1-2; TRBD1 might be the D (6 bases). The CDR3 loop spans 14 amino acids. Germline-derived CDR1 and CDR2 are SQVTM and ANQGSEA. The V gene lost 6 bases and the J gene lost 3 bases, with 17 bases spanning the gap. CDR3 sequence reads: CSVEATGIDYGYTF. Here the CDR3 DNA reads TGCAGCGTCGAGGCTACAGGGATTGACTATGGCTACACCTTC.

This clone was seen only a few times. This sequence joins TRBV7-3 and TRBJ1-3; 8 nucleotides agree with TRBD1. The CDR3 length is 14 residues. From germline, CDR1 is SGHTA and CDR2 FQGTGA. Losses at the gene ends were 7 bases for V and 2 bases for J; bases not matched to a gene: 4. This CDR3 is CASKLTGAGNTIYF. The CDR3 DNA follows: TGTGCCAGCAAGTTGACAGGGGCTGGAAACACCATATATTTT.

This clone was picked up one time. The rearrangement joins TRBV27 to TRBJ2-2, with 9 bases fitting TRBD2. This CDR3 contains 16 residues. V was clipped by 6 bases and J by 7 bases; unmatched bases: 12. CDR1 and CDR2 from the germline V gene are MNHEY and SMNVEV (reference sequence). As DNA, the CDR3 is TGTGCCAGCAGGAGAGCAGCGGGGGGCCAACACGGGGAGCTGTTTTTT. Protein: CASRRAAGGQHGELFF.

The CDR3 sequence: CASSLYRGKTEAFF. The CDR3 DNA reads as TGTGCCAGCAGCTTATACAGGGGTAAGACTGAAGCTTTCTTT. The chain joins TRBV13 to TRBJ1-1; TRBD1 agrees at 7 bases. The trim removed 2 bases at V and 5 bases at J, leaving 5 bases unmatched. Germline CDR1 PRHDT, CDR2 FYEKMQ (reference sequence). This CDR3 has 14 residues.

The chain couples TRBV6-1 to TRBJ1-6; TRBD1 matches 10 bases. With V trimmed by 8 bases and J by 10 bases, 8 bases remained unmatched. This CDR3 comprises 14 residues. The germline CDR1 and CDR2 sequences are MNHNS and SASEGT. Here the CDR3 DNA reads TGTGCCAGCTCAGGGACAGGGGCTTCGTCACCCCTCCACTTT. Protein product: CASSGTGASSPLHF.

In its sample, this clone was seen a few times. The rearrangement uses TRBV4-1 and TRBJ1-4, with D perhaps matching TRBD1 (5 bases). This CDR3 region has 14 residues. Per germline, CDR1 MGHRA and CDR2 YSYEKL. The ends were cut back, 4 bases at V and 4 bases at J, with 10 bases in the middle. CDR3 coding DNA: TGCGCCAGCAGCCCCCGGACACTTAATGAAAAACTGTTTTTT. Protein: CASSPRTLNEKLFF.

About this clone itself: Here the CDR3 omits its conserved ending phenylalanine or tryptophan, so a read error is the likely source. The DNA is left out, because the CDR3 cannot be placed on it with certainty; the CDR3 is given as TCRdb lists it. This chain joins TRBV21-1 and TRBJ1-6. TRBV21-1 is tagged as a pseudogene. The CDR3 has 12 amino acids, counting both end residues. CDR3 loop: CASSVRESPLHL.

The CDR3 here is CSVARDSLNTEAFF. CDR3 coding DNA: TGCAGCGTGGCCCGGGACAGTCTAAACACTGAAGCTTTCTTT. J is TRBJ1-1 and V is TRBV29-1; TRBD1 matches at 7 bases. The CDR3 runs 14 residues. The junction had 9 bases not matched to a gene; V was cut back by 6 bases and J by 2 bases. From germline, CDR1 is SQVTM and CDR2 ANQGSEA.

V and J are TRBV15 and TRBJ1-5; 12 bases agree with TRBD1. The CDR3 loop spans 21 amino acids. Germline trimming cut 5 bases from V and 2 bases from J; bases unmatched to any gene: 19. Germline lookup yields CDR1 LNHNV and CDR2 YYDKDF (reference sequence). CDR3 sequence: CATSLIAPGQGAHRGNQPQHF. The CDR3 DNA reads TGTGCCACCAGCCTCATCGCTCCGGGACAGGGGGCACATCGTGGCAATCAGCCCCAGCATTTT.

The rearrangement joins TRBV29-1 to TRBJ1-2; perhaps TRBD1 as D (5 bases). Germline CDR1 and CDR2: SQVTM and ANQGSEA. This CDR3 spans 11 amino acids. V was trimmed by 7 bases and J by 6 bases, leaving 12 bases between them. Here the CDR3 reads CSAREANGYTF. The CDR3, as DNA: TGCAGCGCCAGGGAAGCGAATGGCTACACCTTC. Filled out from reference TRBV29-1 and TRBJ1-2, the complete variable domain reads SAVISQKPSRDICQRGTSLTIQCQVDSQVTMMFWYRQQPGQSLTLIATANQGSEATYESGFVIDKFPISRPNLTFSTLTVSNMSPEDSSIYLCSAREANGYTFGSGTRLTVV.

The V gene is TRBV11-3, the J gene TRBJ2-1; 8 nucleotides match TRBD2. CDR3 length: 13 residues. Per the germline V gene, CDR1 is SGHNT and CDR2 is YENEEA. This chain's CDR3 is CATTGTSYNEQFF. The CDR3 DNA sequence: TGTGCAACAACCGGGACTAGCTACAATGAGCAGTTCTTC.

This sequence joins TRBV6-5 and TRBJ1-2; D is unclear. Germline CDR1 MNHEY, CDR2 SVGAGI. Between the trimmed V and J ends, which lost 0 bases and 4 bases, there was a span of 9 bases. This CDR3 has 14 amino acids. CDR3: CASSYSGGSYGYTF. For the CDR3, the DNA is TGTGCCAGCAGTTACTCGGGCGGGAGCTATGGCTACACCTTC.